This entry lists 23 T cell receptor beta chains sequenced from one sample in a study of OX40 agonist ivuxolimab in advanced cancers. Some clones are missing from TCRdb's copy, which holds only in-frame ones; the method was immunoSEQ multiplex PCR. The sample includes 55,000 to 85,000 clones, about 90% seen only once; the top ten take around 7.3%. This material consisted of CD4+ or CD8+ T cells sorted from blood, taken in a trial of the OX40 agonist ivuxolimab. The source of these receptors is an adult with an advanced solid tumor such as melanoma, head and neck, liver or kidney cancer.

The rearrangement uses TRBV2 and TRBJ2-5, with 9 nucleotides matching TRBD2. The J call may be incorrect, as the DNA end agrees better with TRBJ2-7. This CDR3 comprises 15 residues. Germline V gives CDR1 SNHLY, CDR2 FYNNEI. CDR3 bases: TGTGCCACCACGGGATGGACTAGCGACTCCTACGAGCAGTACTTC. Residues: CATTGWTSDSYEQYF.

J is TRBJ2-3 and V is TRBV29-1, with a possible D match to TRBD2 (7 bases). V gave up 7 bases and J gave up 6 bases, with 20 bases separating them. Germline assignment: CDR1 SQVTM and CDR2 ANQGSEA. This CDR3 has 14 amino acids. CDR3: CSARGGGLVDTQYF. In DNA form, the CDR3 reads TGCAGCGCTAGAGGGGGGGGGCTTGTCGATACGCAGTATTTT.

V usage is TRBV27 and J usage is TRBJ2-1; either TRBD1 or TRBD2 may supply D (5 bases each). This CDR3 contains 11 residues. Germline assignment: CDR1 MNHEY and CDR2 SMNVEV (reference sequence). V shed 3 bases and J shed 14 bases, with 11 bases lying between them. Written as DNA, the CDR3 is TGTGCCAGCAGTTTGGGGACGGTGGAGTTCTTC. Translating it yields CASSLGTVEFF.

This chain joins TRBV15 and TRBJ1-2; 11 bases align to TRBD1. CDR3 length: 13 residues. The ends lost 8 bases at V and 8 bases at J; junction bases unmatched: 7. Germline CDR1 is LNHNV and CDR2 is YYDKDF (reference sequence). The CDR3 sequence is CATSGQGAYGYTF. The CDR3, as DNA: TGTGCCACCTCCGGACAGGGGGCTTACGGCTACACCTTC.

V is TRBV29-1 and J is TRBJ2-7; D call uncertain. The CDR3 spans 13 residues. Trimming removed 0 bases at V and 1 base at J, with 7 bases between. The germline V gene encodes CDR1 SQVTM and CDR2 ANQGSEA. Here the CDR3 reads CSVEDRQSYEQYF. CDR3 DNA: TGCAGCGTTGAAGATAGGCAGTCCTACGAGCAGTACTTC.

This chain links TRBV6-1 with TRBJ2-5; 11 nucleotides line up with TRBD1. Trimming took 8 bases from V and 4 from J; bases not matched to a gene: 3. Looked up from germline, CDR1 is MNHNS and CDR2 is SASEGT. This CDR3 has 13 amino acids. This CDR3 is CASPGQGAETQYF. CDR3 sequence (DNA): TGTGCCAGCCCCGGACAGGGGGCAGAGACCCAGTACTTC.

The chain uses TRBV5-6 and TRBJ1-1, with 7 bases fitting TRBD1. Germline CDR1 and CDR2: SGHDT and YYEEEE. CDR3 size: 13 residues. J was trimmed by 3 bases and V by 4 bases; bases with no gene match: 3. The DNA of the CDR3 is TGTGCCAGCAGCCGGGACAGCCACACTGAAGCTTTCTTT. Translated, it gives CASSRDSHTEAFF.

The chain links TRBV29-1 to TRBJ2-7; the D gene is possibly TRBD1 (6 bases). CDR1 is SQVTM, CDR2 ANQGSEA, per germline. CDR3 length: 12 amino acids. With 4 bases removed from V and 5 bases from J, the gap between germline ends came to 12 bases. The CDR3 DNA reads TGCAGCGTTGTATGGACAGTAAACGAGCAGTACTTC. It encodes CSVVWTVNEQYF.

This clone came up once. The gene calls are TRBV19 and TRBJ2-3, with D perhaps matching TRBD2 (6 bases). CDR1 LNHDA and CDR2 SQIVND come from the germline V gene (reference sequence). The CDR3 length is 14 residues. With 3 bases removed from V and 5 bases from J, the gap between germline ends came to 12 bases. CDR3 in amino acids: CASSIGREVDTQYF. CDR3 DNA sequence: TGTGCCAGTAGTATCGGCAGGGAGGTAGATACGCAGTATTTT.

The genes are TRBV4-3 and TRBJ2-7; 9 nucleotides align to TRBD1. This CDR3 is built from 16 residues. Germline V gives CDR1 LGHNA, CDR2 YSLEER. With V trimmed by 0 bases and J by 5 bases, 8 bases remained unmatched. The CDR3: CASSQDAQGAGDEQYF. CDR3 DNA: TGCGCCAGCAGCCAAGACGCACAGGGGGCGGGCGACGAGCAGTACTTC.

The chain employs TRBV6-1 and TRBJ2-7; D possibly corresponds to TRBD1 (5 bases). Looked up from germline, CDR1 is MNHNS and CDR2 is SASEGT. The germline V and J ends were trimmed by 3 bases and 2 bases, with 14 bases remaining between them. The CDR3 extends over 15 amino acids. The CDR3 DNA reads TGTGCCAGCAGTGATGTGCAGGGTCTACCCTACGAGCAGTACTTC. Translated: CASSDVQGLPYEQYF.

This rearrangement joins TRBV5-8 to TRBJ2-2; D is possibly TRBD1 (5 bases). The germline V gene has CDR1 SGHTS and CDR2 YDEGEE. Deletions cut 0 bases from V and 7 bases from J, with 7 bases between. The CDR3 covers 13 residues. DNA of the CDR3: TGTGCCAGCAGCTTGGCAGGGATCGGGGAGCTGTTTTTT. Translated, it gives CASSLAGIGELFF.

The chain combines TRBV29-1 with TRBJ2-5; 7 bases agree with TRBD2. The germline V gene has CDR1 SQVTM and CDR2 ANQGSEA. After removal of 3 bases from V and 1 base from J, the junction contained 11 bases not matched to a gene. This CDR3 contains 16 residues. CDR3 DNA: TGCAGCGTTGAGACGGGGGGAGGGAGGGCCCAAGAGACCCAGTACTTC. Protein sequence: CSVETGGGRAQETQYF.

V gene TRBV28 combines with J gene TRBJ1-1, with D hard to call. The V end lost 3 bases, the J end lost 1 base, and 12 bases lay between the germline ends. Germline V lookup: CDR1 MDHEN, CDR2 SYDVKM. The CDR3 length is 15 residues. CDR3 sequence reads: CASSFSLKGNTEAFF. CDR3 bases: TGTGCCAGCAGTTTTTCGTTAAAGGGGAACACTGAAGCTTTCTTT. Filled out from reference TRBV28 and TRBJ1-1, the complete variable domain reads DVKVTQSSRYLVKRTGEKVFLECVQDMDHENMFWYRQDPGLGLRLIYFSYDVKMKEKGDIPEGYSVSREKKERFSLILESASTNQTSMYLCASSFSLKGNTEAFFGQGTRLTVV.

The genes are TRBV9 and TRBJ2-3; tentative D call: TRBD2 (5 bases). V lost 3 bases and J 2 bases, leaving 10 bases between the germline ends. From germline, CDR1 is SGDLS and CDR2 YYNGEE. The CDR3 covers 14 residues. The CDR3 DNA reads TGTGCCAGCAGCGAATACGGGGTCACAGATACGCAGTATTTT. It translates to CASSEYGVTDTQYF. Drawing the rest from reference TRBV9 and TRBJ2-3, the complete variable domain is DSGVTQTPKHLITATGQRVTLRCSPRSGDLSVYWYQQSLDQGLQFLIQYYNGEERAKGNILERFSAQQFPDLHSELNLSSLELGDSALYFCASSEYGVTDTQYFGPGTRLTVL.

The chain carries TRBV2 and TRBJ1-1, with 7 nucleotides matching TRBD1. Germline V gene data show CDR1 as SNHLY and CDR2 as FYNNEI. The CDR3 extends over 12 amino acids. Trimming removed 11 bases from V and 1 base from J; junction bases left unmatched: 4. The DNA of the CDR3 is TGTGCCGGGCGGACAGGGAACACTGAAGCTTTCTTT. Its protein product is CAGRTGNTEAFF. The full variable domain, its missing parts supplied by reference TRBV2 and TRBJ1-1, is EPEVTQTPSHQVTQMGQEVILRCVPISNHLYFYWYRQILGQKVEFLVSFYNNEISEKSEIFDDQFSVERPDGSNFTLKIRSTKLEDSAMYFCAGRTGNTEAFFGQGTRLTVV.

Notes on this clone: The sample contains more than one DNA sequence encoding this CDR3. This rearrangement joins TRBV9 to TRBJ2-1, with D possibly matching TRBD2 (6 bases). The CDR3 runs 14 residues. CDR1 and CDR2 from the germline V gene are SGDLS and YYNGEE. V was cut by 0 bases and J by 5 bases, with 9 bases left in between. The CDR3 nucleotides read TGTGCCAGCAGCGTAGCGGGGGTCCACAATGAGCAGTTCTTC. It yields the protein CASSVAGVHNEQFF.

The chain employs TRBV4-1 and TRBJ2-1, with 8 nucleotides matching TRBD2. V shed 0 bases and J 3 bases; nucleotides not matched to a gene: 7. The CDR3 is made up of 17 amino acids. CDR1 and CDR2 from the germline V gene are MGHRA and YSYEKL. CDR3 amino acids: CASSQEVSGAVYNEQFF. In nucleotides, the CDR3 is TGCGCCAGCAGCCAAGAGGTTAGCGGGGCAGTCTACAATGAGCAGTTCTTC.

This rearrangement joins TRBV7-8 to TRBJ1-2; D unclear. There are 12 residues in the CDR3. The germline V gene encodes CDR1 SGHVS and CDR2 FQNEAQ. V dropped 6 bases and J dropped 0 bases, with 5 bases sitting between them. The CDR3 spells CASSVANYGYTF. In nucleotides, the CDR3 is TGTGCCAGCAGTGTTGCTAACTATGGCTACACCTTC. Filled out from reference TRBV7-8 and TRBJ1-2, the complete variable domain reads GAGVSQSPRYKVAKRGQDVALRCDPISGHVSLFWYQQALGQGPEFLTYFQNEAQLDKSGLPSDRFFAERPEGSVSTLKIQRTQQEDSAVYLCASSVANYGYTFGSGTRLTVV.

This chain links TRBV7-8 with TRBJ2-7, with TRBD2 as a possible D gene (7 bases). CDR1 is SGHVS and CDR2 is FQNEAQ in the germline V gene. There are 14 residues in the CDR3. The germline V and J ends were trimmed by 8 bases and 0 bases, with 14 bases remaining between them. The CDR3 reads CASHGGGFSYEQYF. The DNA for the CDR3 is TGTGCCAGCCATGGGGGGGGCTTCTCCTACGAGCAGTACTTC. The entire variable domain, with the rest obtained from reference TRBV7-8 and TRBJ2-7, is as follows: GAGVSQSPRYKVAKRGQDVALRCDPISGHVSLFWYQQALGQGPEFLTYFQNEAQLDKSGLPSDRFFAERPEGSVSTLKIQRTQQEDSAVYLCASHGGGFSYEQYFGPGTRLTVT.

The V call is TRBV11-2, the J call TRBJ2-4, with 10 bases identical to TRBD2. Trimming removed 4 bases from V and 9 bases from J; junction bases left unmatched: 21. CDR1 SGHAT and CDR2 FQNNGV come from the germline V gene. The CDR3 covers 19 residues. In nucleotides, the CDR3 is TGTGCCAGCAGCTGGGAGGGGAGGGCTAGCGGGGGCCAGTTCGGCATTCAGTACTTC. Its protein is CASSWEGRASGGQFGIQYF.

CDR3 bases: TGTGCCAGCAGTGATGAGACGGGGGGTTACAATGAGCAGTTCTTC. Its protein is CASSDETGGYNEQFF. The V and J genes are TRBV6-4 and TRBJ2-1; 7 bases align to TRBD2. The germline V gene encodes CDR1 MRHNA and CDR2 SNTAGT. The CDR3 consists of 15 residues. J was trimmed by 4 bases and V by 3 bases; bases with no gene match: 6.

This clone was detected only once. The chain has TRBV20-1 and TRBJ1-2; D is unclear. The germline V gene has CDR1 DFQATT and CDR2 SNEGSKA (reference sequence). This CDR3 is 11 amino acids long. Trimming shortened V by 6 bases and J by 8 bases, and 13 bases separated the two germline ends. This CDR3 reads CSAPREDGYTF. The DNA of the CDR3 is TGCAGTGCCCCCCGTGAGGACGGCTACACCTTC.